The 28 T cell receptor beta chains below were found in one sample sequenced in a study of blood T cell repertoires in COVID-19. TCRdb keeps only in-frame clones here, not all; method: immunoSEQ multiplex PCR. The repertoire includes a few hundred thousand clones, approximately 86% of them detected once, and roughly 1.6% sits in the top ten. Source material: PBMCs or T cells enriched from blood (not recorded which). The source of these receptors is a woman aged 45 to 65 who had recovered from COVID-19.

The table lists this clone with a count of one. As DNA, the CDR3 is TGTGCCAGTAGTTTTGGCAATTATGGCTACACCTTC. It specifies CASSFGNYGYTF. This sequence joins TRBV19 and TRBJ1-2; D is undetermined. The germline CDR1 and CDR2 sequences are LNHDA and SQIVND (reference sequence). The CDR3 loop spans 12 amino acids. The V gene lost 5 bases and the J gene lost 5 bases, with 9 bases spanning the gap. Filled out from reference TRBV19 and TRBJ1-2, the complete variable domain reads DGGITQSPKYLFRKEGQNVTLSCEQNLNHDAMYWYRQDPGQGLRLIYYSQIVNDFQKGDIAEGYSVSREKKESFPLTVTSAQKNPTAFYLCASSFGNYGYTFGSGTRLTVV.

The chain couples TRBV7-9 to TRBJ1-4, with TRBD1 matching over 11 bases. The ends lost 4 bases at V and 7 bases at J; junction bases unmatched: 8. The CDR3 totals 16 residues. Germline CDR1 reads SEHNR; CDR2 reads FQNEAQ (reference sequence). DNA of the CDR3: TGTGCCAGCAGCTCAAAAGCCGGGACAGGGGGTGAAAAACTGTTTTTT. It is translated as CASSSKAGTGGEKLFF.

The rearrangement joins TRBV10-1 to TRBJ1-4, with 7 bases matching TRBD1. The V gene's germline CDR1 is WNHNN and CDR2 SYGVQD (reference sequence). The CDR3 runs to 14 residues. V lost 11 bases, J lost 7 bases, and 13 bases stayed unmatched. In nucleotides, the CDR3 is TGCGCCGGTCGGGCCGGGACAGTTCCTGAAAAACTGTTTTTT. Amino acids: CAGRAGTVPEKLFF.

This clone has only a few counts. The CDR3 reads CASSFWGRGRLNQPQHF. CDR3 in DNA: TGTGCCAGCAGCTTCTGGGGTAGGGGGCGCCTAAATCAGCCCCAGCATTTT. The chain uses TRBV6-2 or TRBV6-3 and TRBJ1-5; 7 bases match TRBD1. V lost 6 bases to trimming and J lost 4 bases; unmatched junction nucleotides: 15. The germline V gene has CDR1 MNHEY and CDR2 SVGEGT. CDR3 length: 17 amino acids.

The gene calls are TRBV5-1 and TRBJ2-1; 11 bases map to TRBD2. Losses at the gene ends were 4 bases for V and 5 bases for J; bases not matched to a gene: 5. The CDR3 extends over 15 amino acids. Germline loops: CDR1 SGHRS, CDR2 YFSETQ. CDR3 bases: TGCGCCAGCAGCGACGGGACTAGCGGAAACAATGAGCAGTTCTTC. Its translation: CASSDGTSGNNEQFF. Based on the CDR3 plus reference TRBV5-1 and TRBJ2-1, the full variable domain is KAGVTQTPRYLIKTRGQQVTLSCSPISGHRSVSWYQQTPGQGLQFLFEYFSETQRNKGNFPGRFSGRQFSNSRSEMNVSTLELGDSALYLCASSDGTSGNNEQFFGPGTRLTVL.

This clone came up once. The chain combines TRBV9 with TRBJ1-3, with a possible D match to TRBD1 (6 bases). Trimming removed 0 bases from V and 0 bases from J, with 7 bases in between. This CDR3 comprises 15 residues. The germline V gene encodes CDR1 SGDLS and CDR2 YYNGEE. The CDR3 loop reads CASSVGGHSGNTIYF. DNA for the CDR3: TGTGCCAGCAGCGTAGGGGGGCACTCTGGAAACACCATATATTTT.

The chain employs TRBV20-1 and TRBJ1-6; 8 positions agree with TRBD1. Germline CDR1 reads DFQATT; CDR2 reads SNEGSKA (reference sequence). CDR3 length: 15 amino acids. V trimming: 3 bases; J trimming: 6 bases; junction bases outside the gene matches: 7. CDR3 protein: CSASRQGASNSPLHF. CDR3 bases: TGCAGTGCTAGTCGTCAGGGGGCTTCTAATTCACCCCTCCACTTT.

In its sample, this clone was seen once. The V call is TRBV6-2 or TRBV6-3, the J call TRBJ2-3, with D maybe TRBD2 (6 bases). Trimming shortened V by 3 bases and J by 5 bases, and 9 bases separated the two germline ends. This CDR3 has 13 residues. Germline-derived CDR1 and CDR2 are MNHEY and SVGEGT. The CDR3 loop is CASSYGRGDTQYF. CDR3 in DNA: TGTGCCAGCAGTTATGGGCGGGGAGATACGCAGTATTTT.

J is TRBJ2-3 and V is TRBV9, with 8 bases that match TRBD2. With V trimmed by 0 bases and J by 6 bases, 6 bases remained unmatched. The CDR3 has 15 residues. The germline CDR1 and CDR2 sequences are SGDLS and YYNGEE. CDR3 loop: CASSVAGGPGDTQYF. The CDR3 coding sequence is TGTGCCAGCAGCGTAGCGGGAGGGCCGGGGGATACGCAGTATTTT.

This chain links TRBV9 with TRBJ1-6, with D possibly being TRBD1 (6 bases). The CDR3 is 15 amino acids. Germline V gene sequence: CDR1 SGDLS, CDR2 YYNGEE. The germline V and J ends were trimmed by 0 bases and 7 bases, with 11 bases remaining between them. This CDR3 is CASSVGKGGNSPLHF. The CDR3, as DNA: TGTGCCAGCAGCGTAGGGAAAGGGGGAAATTCACCCCTCCACTTT.

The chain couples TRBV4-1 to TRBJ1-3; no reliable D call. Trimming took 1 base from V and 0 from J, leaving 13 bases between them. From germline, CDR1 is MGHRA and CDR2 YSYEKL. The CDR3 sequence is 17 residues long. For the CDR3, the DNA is TGCGCCAGCAGCCAAGCCGAAACAGCTAACTCTGGAAACACCATATATTTT. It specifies CASSQAETANSGNTIYF.

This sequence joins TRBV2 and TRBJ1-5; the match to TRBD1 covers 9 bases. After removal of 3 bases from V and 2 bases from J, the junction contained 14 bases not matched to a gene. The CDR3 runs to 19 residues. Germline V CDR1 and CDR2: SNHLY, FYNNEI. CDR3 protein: CASSDKDRGGDGGNQPQHF. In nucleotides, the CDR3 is TGTGCCAGCAGTGATAAGGACAGGGGTGGAGATGGGGGCAATCAGCCCCAGCATTTT.

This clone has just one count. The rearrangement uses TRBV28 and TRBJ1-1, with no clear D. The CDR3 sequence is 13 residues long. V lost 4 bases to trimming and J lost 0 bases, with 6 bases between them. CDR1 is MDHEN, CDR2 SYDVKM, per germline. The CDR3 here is CASSSGLNTEAFF. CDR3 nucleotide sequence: TGTGCCAGCAGTTCCGGGTTGAACACTGAAGCTTTCTTT.

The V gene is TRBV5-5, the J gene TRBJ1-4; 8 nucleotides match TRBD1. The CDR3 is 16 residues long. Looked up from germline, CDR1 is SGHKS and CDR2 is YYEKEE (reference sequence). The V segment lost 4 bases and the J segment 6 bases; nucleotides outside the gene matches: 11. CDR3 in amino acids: CASSLGQGFSYEKLFF. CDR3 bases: TGTGCCAGCAGCCTAGGACAGGGTTTTAGTTATGAAAAACTGTTTTTT.

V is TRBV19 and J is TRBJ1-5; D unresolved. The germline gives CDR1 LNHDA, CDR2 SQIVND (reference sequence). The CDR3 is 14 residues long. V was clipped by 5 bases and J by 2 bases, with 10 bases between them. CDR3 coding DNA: TGTGCCAGTAGTCCAATTCTAGGCAATCAGCCCCAGCATTTT. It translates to CASSPILGNQPQHF. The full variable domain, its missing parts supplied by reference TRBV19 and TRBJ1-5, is DGGITQSPKYLFRKEGQNVTLSCEQNLNHDAMYWYRQDPGQGLRLIYYSQIVNDFQKGDIAEGYSVSREKKESFPLTVTSAQKNPTAFYLCASSPILGNQPQHFGDGTRLSIL.

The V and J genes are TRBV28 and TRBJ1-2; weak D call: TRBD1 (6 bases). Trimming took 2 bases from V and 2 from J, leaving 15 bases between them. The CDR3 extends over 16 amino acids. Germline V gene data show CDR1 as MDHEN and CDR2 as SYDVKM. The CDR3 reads CASSLLIPGHNYGYTF. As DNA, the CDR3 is TGTGCCAGCAGTTTACTTATTCCGGGACACAACTATGGCTACACCTTC.

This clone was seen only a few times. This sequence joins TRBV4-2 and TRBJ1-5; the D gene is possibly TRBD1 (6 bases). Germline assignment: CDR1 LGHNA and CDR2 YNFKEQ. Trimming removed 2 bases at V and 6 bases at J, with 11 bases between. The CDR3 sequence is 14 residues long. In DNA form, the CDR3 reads TGTGCCAGCAGCCAACCGGGAGGGGGTCAGCCCCAGCATTTT. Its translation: CASSQPGGGQPQHF.

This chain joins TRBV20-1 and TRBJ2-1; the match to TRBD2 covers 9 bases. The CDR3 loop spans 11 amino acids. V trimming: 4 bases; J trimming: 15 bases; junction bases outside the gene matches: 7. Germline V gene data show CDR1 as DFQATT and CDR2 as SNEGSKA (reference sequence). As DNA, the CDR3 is TGCAGTGCTACTAGCGGGATCTCGAGGTTCTTC. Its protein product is CSATSGISRFF.

The CDR3 sequence is CASSTTSRSYNEQFF. The CDR3 region has the DNA TGTGCCAGCAGCACCACTAGCCGCTCCTACAATGAGCAGTTCTTC. V usage is TRBV5-8 and J usage is TRBJ2-1; a weak D match, TRBD2 (6 bases). Germline V gives CDR1 SGHTS, CDR2 YDEGEE. The CDR3 has 15 residues. The germline V and J ends were trimmed by 4 bases and 0 bases, with 11 bases remaining between them.

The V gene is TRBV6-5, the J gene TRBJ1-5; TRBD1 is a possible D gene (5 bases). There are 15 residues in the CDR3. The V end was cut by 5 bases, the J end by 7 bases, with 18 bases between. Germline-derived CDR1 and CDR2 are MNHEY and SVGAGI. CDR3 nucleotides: TGTGCCAGCAGTCAAACTGACAGTTTTGGCCAGCCCCAGCATTTT. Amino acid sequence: CASSQTDSFGQPQHF.

CDR3 region: CASSSMTGGSGNTIYF. In DNA, the CDR3 is TGCGCCAGCAGCTCTATGACAGGGGGCTCTGGAAACACCATATATTTT. The chain couples TRBV5-1 to TRBJ1-3, with 9 bases lining up with TRBD1. Germline CDR1 reads SGHRS; CDR2 reads YFSETQ. The CDR3 spans 16 residues. The V gene end was trimmed by 3 bases and the J gene end by 0 bases; junction bases not matched to a gene: 4.

In DNA, the CDR3 is TGTGCCAGTTTGGTAGCGGGAGGGAATTACGAGCAGTACTTC. Translation gives CASLVAGGNYEQYF. The chain links TRBV2 to TRBJ2-7; 11 nucleotides agree with TRBD2. After removal of 9 bases from V and 4 bases from J, the junction contained 8 bases not matched to a gene. Germline V gives CDR1 SNHLY, CDR2 FYNNEI. The CDR3 covers 14 residues.

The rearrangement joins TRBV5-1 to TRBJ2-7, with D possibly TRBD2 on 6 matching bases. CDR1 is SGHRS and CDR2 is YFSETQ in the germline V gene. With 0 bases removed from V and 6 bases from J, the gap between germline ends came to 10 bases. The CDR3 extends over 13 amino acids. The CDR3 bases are TGCGCCAGCAGCTTGGTCCGGGAGTCCGAGCAGTACTTC. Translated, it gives CASSLVRESEQYF.

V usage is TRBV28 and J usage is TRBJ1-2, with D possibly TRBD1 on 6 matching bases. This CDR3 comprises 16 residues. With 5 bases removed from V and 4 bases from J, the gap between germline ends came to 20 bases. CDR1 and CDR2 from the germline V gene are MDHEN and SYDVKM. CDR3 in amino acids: CASSTGGSGAIYGYTF. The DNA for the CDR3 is TGTGCCAGCAGTACCGGGGGGTCAGGGGCGATCTATGGCTACACCTTC.

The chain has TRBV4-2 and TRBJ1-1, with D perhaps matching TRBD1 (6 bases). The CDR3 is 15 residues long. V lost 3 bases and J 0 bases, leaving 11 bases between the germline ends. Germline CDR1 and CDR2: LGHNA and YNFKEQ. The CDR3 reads CASSQPGQMNTEAFF. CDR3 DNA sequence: TGTGCCAGCAGCCAGCCGGGACAAATGAACACTGAAGCTTTCTTT.

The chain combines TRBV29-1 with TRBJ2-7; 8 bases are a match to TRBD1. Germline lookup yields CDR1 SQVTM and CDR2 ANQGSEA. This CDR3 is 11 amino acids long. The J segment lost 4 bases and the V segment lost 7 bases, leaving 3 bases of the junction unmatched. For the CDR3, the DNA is TGCAGCGCTGACAGGGGTTACGAGCAGTACTTC. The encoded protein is CSADRGYEQYF.

CDR3 coding DNA: TGTGCCAGCAGCAATACCGGGGGCGGGAGGGCCGAAGATACGCAGTATTTT. Translating it yields CASSNTGGGRAEDTQYF. The J gene is TRBJ2-3, the V gene TRBV5-4, with TRBD2 matching 9 bases. This CDR3 contains 17 residues. The junction had 14 bases not matched to a gene; V was cut back by 4 bases and J by 5 bases. Germline CDR1 is SGHNT and CDR2 is YYREEE (reference sequence).

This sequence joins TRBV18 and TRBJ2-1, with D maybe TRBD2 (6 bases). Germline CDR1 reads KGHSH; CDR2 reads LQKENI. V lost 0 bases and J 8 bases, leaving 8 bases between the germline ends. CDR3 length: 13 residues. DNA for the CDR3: TGTGCCAGCTCACCACCGGAGGGGTATGAGCAGTTCTTC. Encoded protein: CASSPPEGYEQFF.